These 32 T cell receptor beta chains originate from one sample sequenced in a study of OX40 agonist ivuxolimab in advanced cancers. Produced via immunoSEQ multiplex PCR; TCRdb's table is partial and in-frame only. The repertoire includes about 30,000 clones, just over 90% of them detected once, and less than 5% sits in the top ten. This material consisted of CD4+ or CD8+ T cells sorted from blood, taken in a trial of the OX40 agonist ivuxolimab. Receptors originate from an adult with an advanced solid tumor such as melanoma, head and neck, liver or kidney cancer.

CDR3 sequence (DNA): TGTGCCTGGAGACAGGGAAACCAGCCCCAGCATTTT. Translation gives CAWRQGNQPQHF. The rearrangement uses TRBV30 and TRBJ1-5; the D gene is possibly TRBD1 (6 bases). Germline V gives CDR1 GTSNPN, CDR2 SVGIG (reference sequence). V was trimmed by 3 bases and J by 7 bases, leaving 10 bases between them. The CDR3 is made up of 12 amino acids.

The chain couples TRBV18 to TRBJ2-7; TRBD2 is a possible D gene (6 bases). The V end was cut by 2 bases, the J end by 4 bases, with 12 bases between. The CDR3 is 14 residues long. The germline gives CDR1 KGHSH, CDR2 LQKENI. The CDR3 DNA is TGTGCCAGCTCACCAGTCGGGACTGGGTACGAGCAGTACGTC. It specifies CASSPVGTGYEQYV.

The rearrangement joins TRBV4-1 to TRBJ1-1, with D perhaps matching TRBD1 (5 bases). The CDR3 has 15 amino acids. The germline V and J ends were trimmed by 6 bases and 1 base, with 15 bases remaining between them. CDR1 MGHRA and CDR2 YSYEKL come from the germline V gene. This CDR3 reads CASSNGGGGNTEAFF. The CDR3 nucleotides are TGCGCCAGCAGTAATGGGGGTGGGGGGAACACTGAAGCTTTCTTT.

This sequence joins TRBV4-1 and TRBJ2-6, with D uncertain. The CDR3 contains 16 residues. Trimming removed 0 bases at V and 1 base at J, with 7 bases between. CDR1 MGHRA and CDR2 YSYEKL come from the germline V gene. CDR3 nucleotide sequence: TGCGCCAGCAGCCAAGAGGCCCTATCTGGGGCCAACGTCCTGACTTTC. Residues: CASSQEALSGANVLTF.

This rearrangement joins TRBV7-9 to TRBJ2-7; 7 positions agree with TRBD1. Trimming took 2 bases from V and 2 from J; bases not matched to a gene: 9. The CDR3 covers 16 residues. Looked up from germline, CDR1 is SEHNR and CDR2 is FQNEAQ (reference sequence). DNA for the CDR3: TGTGCCAGCAGCTTATTTGGGACAGCTTCGGCCTACGAGCAGTACTTC. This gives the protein CASSLFGTASAYEQYF.

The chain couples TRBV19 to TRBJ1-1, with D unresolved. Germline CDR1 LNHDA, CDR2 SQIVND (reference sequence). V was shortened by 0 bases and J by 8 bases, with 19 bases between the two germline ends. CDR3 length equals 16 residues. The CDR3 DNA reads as TGTGCCAGTAGTATAGATCGGAACAGCCGGGCCCCCGAAGCTTTCTTT. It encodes CASSIDRNSRAPEAFF.

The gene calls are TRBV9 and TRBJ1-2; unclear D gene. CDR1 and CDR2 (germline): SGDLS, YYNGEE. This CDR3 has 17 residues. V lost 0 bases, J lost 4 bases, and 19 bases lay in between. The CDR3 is CASSVAYRGPGGYGYTF. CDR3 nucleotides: TGTGCCAGCAGCGTAGCGTATCGCGGGCCCGGCGGCTATGGCTACACCTTC.

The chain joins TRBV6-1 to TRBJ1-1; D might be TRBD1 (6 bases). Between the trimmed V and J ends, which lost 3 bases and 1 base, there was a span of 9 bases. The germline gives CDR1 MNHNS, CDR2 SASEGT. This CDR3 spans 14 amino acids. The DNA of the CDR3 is TGTGCCAGCAGTGAGGACAGAGAGAACACTGAAGCTTTCTTT. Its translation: CASSEDRENTEAFF.

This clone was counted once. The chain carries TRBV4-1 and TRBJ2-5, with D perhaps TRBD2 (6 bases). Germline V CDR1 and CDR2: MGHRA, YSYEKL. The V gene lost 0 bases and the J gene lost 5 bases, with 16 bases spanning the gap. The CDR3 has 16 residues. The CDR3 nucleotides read TGCGCCAGCAGCCAAGAAGTGGGGGGATCTGGGGAGACCCAGTACTTC. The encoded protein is CASSQEVGGSGETQYF.

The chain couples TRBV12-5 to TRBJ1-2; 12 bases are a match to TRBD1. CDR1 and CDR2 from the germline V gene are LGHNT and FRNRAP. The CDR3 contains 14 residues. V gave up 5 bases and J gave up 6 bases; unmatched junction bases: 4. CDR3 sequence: CASGGTGGTDGYTF. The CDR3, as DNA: TGTGCTAGTGGTGGGACAGGGGGCACGGATGGCTACACCTTC.

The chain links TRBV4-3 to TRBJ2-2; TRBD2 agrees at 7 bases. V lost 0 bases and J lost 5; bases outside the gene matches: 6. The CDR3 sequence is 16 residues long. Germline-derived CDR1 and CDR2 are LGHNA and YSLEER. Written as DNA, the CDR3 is TGCGCCAGCAGCCAAGATCTAAGGGGAGGGACCGGGGAGCTGTTTTTT. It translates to CASSQDLRGGTGELFF.

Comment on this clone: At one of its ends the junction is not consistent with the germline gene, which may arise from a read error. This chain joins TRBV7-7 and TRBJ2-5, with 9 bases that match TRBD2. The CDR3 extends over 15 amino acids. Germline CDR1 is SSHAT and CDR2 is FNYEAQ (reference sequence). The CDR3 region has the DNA TGTGCTAGCAGCTTGGCTAGCGGGACCCAAGAGACCCAGTACTTC. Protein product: CASSLASGTQETQYF.

The CDR3 region has the DNA TGTGCCAGCAGTTTTAGCCAGGGGGCGGTTCTCTACGAGCAGTACTTC. This translates into CASSFSQGAVLYEQYF. The rearrangement joins TRBV27 to TRBJ2-7, with 8 positions matching TRBD1. CDR1 is MNHEY, CDR2 SMNVEV, per germline (reference sequence). J lost 3 bases, V lost 3 bases, and 10 bases had no gene match. The CDR3 totals 16 residues.

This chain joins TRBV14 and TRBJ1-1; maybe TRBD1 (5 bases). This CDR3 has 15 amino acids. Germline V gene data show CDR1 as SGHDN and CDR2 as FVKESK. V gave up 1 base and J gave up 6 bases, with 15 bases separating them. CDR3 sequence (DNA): TGTGCCAGCAGCCAAGTTAGTATGGGACCAGCTGAAGCTTTCTTT. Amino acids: CASSQVSMGPAEAFF.

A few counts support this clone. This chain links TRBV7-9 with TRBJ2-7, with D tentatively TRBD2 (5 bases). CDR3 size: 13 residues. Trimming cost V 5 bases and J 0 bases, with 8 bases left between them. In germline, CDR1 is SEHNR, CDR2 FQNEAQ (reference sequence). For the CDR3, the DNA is TGTGCCAGCAGCCCCGGGGACTCCTACGAGCAGTACTTC. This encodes CASSPGDSYEQYF.

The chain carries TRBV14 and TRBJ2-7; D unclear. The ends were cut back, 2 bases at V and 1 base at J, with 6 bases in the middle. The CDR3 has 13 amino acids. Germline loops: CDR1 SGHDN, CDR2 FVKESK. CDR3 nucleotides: TGTGCCAGCAGCCAATGGGGTTCCTACGAGCAGTACGTC. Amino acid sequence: CASSQWGSYEQYV.

The CDR3 protein is CASSWTGLAVNNEQFF. CDR3 nucleotide sequence: TGTGCCAGCAGCTGGACGGGACTAGCGGTTAACAATGAGCAGTTCTTC. This chain joins TRBV27 and TRBJ2-1; 11 bases agree with TRBD2. Per the germline V gene, CDR1 is MNHEY and CDR2 is SMNVEV (reference sequence). The J segment lost 5 bases and the V segment lost 6 bases, leaving 9 bases of the junction unmatched. CDR3 length: 16 amino acids.

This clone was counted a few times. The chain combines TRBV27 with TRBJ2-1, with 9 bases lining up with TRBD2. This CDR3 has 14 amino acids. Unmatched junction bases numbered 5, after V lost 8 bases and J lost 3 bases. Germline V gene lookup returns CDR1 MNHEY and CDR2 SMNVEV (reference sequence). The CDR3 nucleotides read TGTGCCAGCGCCGGGACTAGCCTCTACAATGAGCAGTTCTTC. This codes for CASAGTSLYNEQFF.

In DNA form, the CDR3 reads TGTGCCAGCAGCTTAGGGGGGCTCGGCACTGAAGCTTTCTTT. Amino acid sequence: CASSLGGLGTEAFF. The chain employs TRBV7-9 and TRBJ1-1, with TRBD1 as a possible D gene (6 bases). CDR3 length: 14 amino acids. The V and J ends lost 1 base and 4 bases respectively, with 10 bases between them. Germline V gene sequence: CDR1 SEHNR, CDR2 FQNEAQ (reference sequence).

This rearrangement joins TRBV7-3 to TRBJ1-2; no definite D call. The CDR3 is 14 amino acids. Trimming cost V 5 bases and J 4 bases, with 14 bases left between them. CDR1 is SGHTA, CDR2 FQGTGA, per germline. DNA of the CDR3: TGTGCCAGCAGCCCAGGTGTCCGCGGCTATGGCTACACCTTC. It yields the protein CASSPGVRGYGYTF.

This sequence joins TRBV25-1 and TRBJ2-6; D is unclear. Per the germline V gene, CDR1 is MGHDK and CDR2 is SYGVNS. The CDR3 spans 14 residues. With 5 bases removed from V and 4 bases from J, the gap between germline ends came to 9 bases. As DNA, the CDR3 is TGTGCCAGCAGTAGTATCCCCGGGGCCAACGTCCTGACTTTC. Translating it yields CASSSIPGANVLTF. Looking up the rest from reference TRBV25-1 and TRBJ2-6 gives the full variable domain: EADIYQTPRYLVIGTGKKITLECSQTMGHDKMYWYQQDPGMELHLIHYSYGVNSTEKGDLSSESTVSRIRTEHFPLTLESARPSHTSQYLCASSSIPGANVLTFGAGSRLTVL.

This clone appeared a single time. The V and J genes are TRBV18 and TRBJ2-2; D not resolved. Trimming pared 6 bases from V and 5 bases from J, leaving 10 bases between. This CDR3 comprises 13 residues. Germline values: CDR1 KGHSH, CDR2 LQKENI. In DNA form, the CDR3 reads TGTGCCAGCTCGCCTCGGGTGACCGGGGAGCTGTTTTTT. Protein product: CASSPRVTGELFF.

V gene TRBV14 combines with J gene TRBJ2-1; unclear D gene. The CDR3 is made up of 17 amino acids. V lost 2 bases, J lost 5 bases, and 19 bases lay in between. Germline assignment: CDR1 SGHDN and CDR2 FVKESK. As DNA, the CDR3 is TGTGCCAGCAGCCAACTGAGCCTGGTCCAACCGAACAATGAGCAGTTCTTC. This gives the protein CASSQLSLVQPNNEQFF.

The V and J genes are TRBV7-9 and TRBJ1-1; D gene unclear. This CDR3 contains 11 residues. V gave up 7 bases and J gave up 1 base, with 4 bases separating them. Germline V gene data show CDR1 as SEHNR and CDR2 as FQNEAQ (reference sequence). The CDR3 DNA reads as TGTGCCAGCAAGGGGAACACTGAAGCTTTCTTT. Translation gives CASKGNTEAFF.

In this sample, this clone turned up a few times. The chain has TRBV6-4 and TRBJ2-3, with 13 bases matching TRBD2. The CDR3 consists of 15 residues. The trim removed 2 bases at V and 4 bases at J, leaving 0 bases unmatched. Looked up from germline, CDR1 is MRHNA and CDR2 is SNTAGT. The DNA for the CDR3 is TGTGCCAGCAGTGACACTAGCGGGGGGGCAGATACGCAGTATTTT. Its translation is CASSDTSGGADTQYF.

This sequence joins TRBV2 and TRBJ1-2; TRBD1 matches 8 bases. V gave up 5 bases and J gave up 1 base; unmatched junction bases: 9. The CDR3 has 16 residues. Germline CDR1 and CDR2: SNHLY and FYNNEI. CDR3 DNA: TGTGCCAGCAGTTTTCCCGGACAGGGCGTTAACTATGGCTACACCTTC. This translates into CASSFPGQGVNYGYTF.

The CDR3 region is CASYLTGGSEQFF. The CDR3 bases are TGTGCCAGCTACTTGACAGGGGGAAGCGAGCAGTTCTTC. The V gene is TRBV27, the J gene TRBJ2-1, with 9 bases that match TRBD1. V dropped 8 bases and J dropped 10; count of bases not matched to a gene: 9. Germline V lookup: CDR1 MNHEY, CDR2 SMNVEV (reference sequence). The CDR3 covers 13 residues.

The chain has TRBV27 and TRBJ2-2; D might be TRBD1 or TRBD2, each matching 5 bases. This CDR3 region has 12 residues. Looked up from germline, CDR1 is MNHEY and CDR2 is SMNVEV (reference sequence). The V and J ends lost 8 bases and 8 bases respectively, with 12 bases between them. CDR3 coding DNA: TGTGCCAGCGCTGAGGGACCAGGGGAGCTGTTTTTT. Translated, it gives CASAEGPGELFF.

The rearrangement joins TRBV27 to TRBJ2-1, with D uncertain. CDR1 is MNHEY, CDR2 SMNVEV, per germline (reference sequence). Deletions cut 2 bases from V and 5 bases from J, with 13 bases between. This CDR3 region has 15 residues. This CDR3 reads CASSLGPNFNNEQFF. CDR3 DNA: TGTGCCAGCAGTTTAGGGCCCAACTTCAACAATGAGCAGTTCTTC.

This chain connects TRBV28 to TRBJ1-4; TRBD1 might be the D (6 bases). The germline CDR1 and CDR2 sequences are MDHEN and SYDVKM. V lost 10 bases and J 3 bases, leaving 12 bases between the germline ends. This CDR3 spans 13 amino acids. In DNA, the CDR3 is TGTGCCACAAAGGGGGTGGCTAATGAAAAACTGTTTTTT. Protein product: CATKGVANEKLFF.

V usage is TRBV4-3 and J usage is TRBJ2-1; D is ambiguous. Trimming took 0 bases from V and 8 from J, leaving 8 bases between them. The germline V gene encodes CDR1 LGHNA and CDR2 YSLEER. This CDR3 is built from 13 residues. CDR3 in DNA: TGCGCCAGCAGCCAAGAAAGCACTCATGAGCAGTTCTTC. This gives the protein CASSQESTHEQFF.

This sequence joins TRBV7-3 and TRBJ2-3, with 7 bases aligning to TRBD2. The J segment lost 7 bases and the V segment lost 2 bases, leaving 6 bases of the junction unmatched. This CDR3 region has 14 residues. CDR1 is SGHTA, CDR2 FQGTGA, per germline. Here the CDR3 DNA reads TGTGCCAGCAGCTTAGGTTCTAGCGGTTATACGCAGTATTTT. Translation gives CASSLGSSGYTQYF.